These 21 T cell receptor beta chains originate from one sample sequenced in a study of OX40 agonist ivuxolimab in advanced cancers. TCRdb's table, derived via immunoSEQ multiplex PCR, lists solely in-frame clones and lacks some. This sample has approximately 60,000 clones, with approximately 94% found just once. The sample in question was CD4+ or CD8+ T cells sorted from blood, obtained in a trial of the OX40 agonist ivuxolimab. These receptors originate from an adult with an advanced solid tumor such as melanoma, head and neck, liver or kidney cancer.

The chain recombines TRBV27 with TRBJ2-5, with D possibly matching TRBD2 (6 bases). Trimming shortened V by 2 bases and J by 5 bases, and 9 bases separated the two germline ends. This CDR3 region has 13 residues. Germline values: CDR1 MNHEY, CDR2 SMNVEV (reference sequence). The CDR3 DNA sequence: TGTGCCAGCAGTTTAGATGGGGGGGAGACCCAGTACTTC. It codes for CASSLDGGETQYF.

The J gene is TRBJ2-3, the V gene TRBV7-3, with TRBD2 matching over 9 bases. The CDR3 contains 16 residues. V trimming: 4 bases; J trimming: 5 bases; junction bases outside the gene matches: 10. Germline CDR1 is SGHTA and CDR2 is FQGTGA. The CDR3 loop is CASSSIAGEEIDTQYF. The DNA for the CDR3 is TGTGCCAGCAGCTCAATAGCGGGAGAGGAGATAGATACGCAGTATTTT.

This sequence joins TRBV9 and TRBJ2-1, with 10 bases lining up with TRBD2. CDR3 size: 16 residues. Germline CDR1 SGDLS, CDR2 YYNGEE. Trimming removed 4 bases from V and 6 bases from J; junction bases left unmatched: 10. The CDR3 DNA reads TGTGCCAGCAGCCTCCTGAGCGGGAGGGATCCCAATGAGCAGTTCTTC. This translates into CASSLLSGRDPNEQFF.

V is TRBV11-3 and J is TRBJ2-1; TRBD2 might be the D (5 bases). The CDR3 contains 14 residues. Trimming left V 3 bases short and J 8 bases short, with 14 bases between. Germline V lookup: CDR1 SGHNT, CDR2 YENEEA. CDR3 in amino acids: CASSFYVAADEQFF. The CDR3 DNA reads TGTGCCAGCAGCTTCTACGTGGCAGCGGATGAGCAGTTCTTC.

This sequence joins TRBV28 and TRBJ1-4; possible D gene TRBD1, 5 bases. The CDR3 has 15 amino acids. Germline loops: CDR1 MDHEN, CDR2 SYDVKM. V lost 8 bases and J 7 bases, leaving 20 bases between the germline ends. CDR3 DNA sequence: TGTGCCAGCCGACCCGTGGGGGGGGTCGGTGAAAAACTGTTTTTT. Its translation is CASRPVGGVGEKLFF.

J is TRBJ2-7 and V is TRBV27, with D unclear. Germline lookup yields CDR1 MNHEY and CDR2 SMNVEV (reference sequence). Trimming stripped 5 bases from V and 4 bases from J, with 15 bases between. This CDR3 has 14 amino acids. The CDR3: CASSPSTLGYEQYF. The CDR3 region has the DNA TGTGCCAGCAGTCCCTCGACCCTCGGGTACGAGCAGTACTTC.

The rearrangement uses TRBV5-8 and TRBJ2-7, with TRBD1 matching 7 bases. The CDR3 has 14 residues. The V gene end was trimmed by 3 bases and the J gene end by 3 bases; junction bases not matched to a gene: 6. Per germline, CDR1 SGHTS and CDR2 YDEGEE. The CDR3 loop is CASSWAQGDYEQYF. The DNA of the CDR3 is TGTGCCAGCAGCTGGGCCCAGGGGGACTACGAGCAGTACTTC.

The chain employs TRBV7-2 and TRBJ1-1; no clear D. With 3 bases removed from V and 0 bases from J, the gap between germline ends came to 2 bases. Germline CDR1 and CDR2: SGHTA and FQGNSA. This CDR3 has 12 amino acids. Written as DNA, the CDR3 is TGTGCCAGCAGCTTTATGAACACTGAAGCTTTCTTT. This translates into CASSFMNTEAFF.

The chain recombines TRBV19 with TRBJ2-2; a possible D gene is TRBD1 (7 bases). Germline CDR1 is LNHDA and CDR2 is SQIVND (reference sequence). The CDR3 sequence is 14 residues long. Trimming shortened V by 3 bases and J by 5 bases, and 10 bases separated the two germline ends. The chain's CDR3 is CASSIRGRTGELFF. In DNA form, the CDR3 reads TGTGCCAGTAGTATCAGGGGGAGGACCGGGGAGCTGTTTTTT.

This clone has just one count. The J gene is TRBJ2-7, the V gene TRBV5-6, with D possibly called TRBD1 or TRBD2 (5 bases each). CDR1 SGHDT and CDR2 YYEEEE come from the germline V gene. This CDR3 region has 14 residues. V lost 2 bases, J lost 4 bases, and 13 bases lay in between. CDR3 region: CASSLLRGRYEQYF. The CDR3 bases are TGTGCCAGCAGCTTACTGAGGGGTAGGTACGAGCAGTACTTC.

The chain uses TRBV7-8 and TRBJ1-4, with D possibly TRBD1 on 6 matching bases. This CDR3 comprises 15 residues. Germline lookup yields CDR1 SGHVS and CDR2 FQNEAQ. V was trimmed by 5 bases and J by 0 bases, leaving 10 bases between them. CDR3 sequence (DNA): TGTGCCAGCAGCCCCTACAGGGCAACTAATGAAAAACTGTTTTTT. Its protein is CASSPYRATNEKLFF.

The V and J genes are TRBV11-3 and TRBJ2-7; tentatively, D is TRBD1 or TRBD2 (5 bases each). The CDR3 sequence is 14 residues long. V was pared by 4 bases and J by 7 bases, with 17 bases between. The germline CDR1 and CDR2 sequences are SGHNT and YENEEA. The CDR3 coding sequence is TGTGCCAGCAGCTCCGCCGGGACGACTGGGGAGCAGTACTTC. Amino acid sequence: CASSSAGTTGEQYF.

The rearrangement joins TRBV27 to TRBJ1-2, with D perhaps matching TRBD1 (5 bases). V lost 1 base, J lost 5 bases, and 11 bases lay in between. Germline V lookup: CDR1 MNHEY, CDR2 SMNVEV (reference sequence). This CDR3 is 14 amino acids long. The CDR3 loop reads CASSLYRAGYGYTF. In DNA, the CDR3 is TGTGCCAGCAGTTTATACCGGGCAGGGTATGGCTACACCTTC.

The J gene is TRBJ1-2, the V gene TRBV6-5; no clear D. This CDR3 has 14 residues. From germline, CDR1 is MNHEY and CDR2 SVGAGI. The ends were cut back, 5 bases at V and 2 bases at J, with 12 bases in the middle. CDR3 in amino acids: CASSPQGLNYGYTF. The DNA of the CDR3 is TGTGCCAGCAGTCCCCAAGGGTTGAACTATGGCTACACCTTC.

This clone has only a few counts. The chain carries TRBV9 and TRBJ2-1; a possible D gene is TRBD1 (6 bases). Trimming took 3 bases from V and 13 from J, leaving 17 bases between them. CDR1 and CDR2 (germline): SGDLS, YYNGEE. The CDR3 sequence is 13 residues long. The CDR3 DNA is TGTGCCAGCAGCGGTCTGACAGGAGCTCTACAGTTCTTC. Translating gives CASSGLTGALQFF.

The rearrangement joins TRBV18 to TRBJ1-3, with 10 bases fitting TRBD1. The germline V gene encodes CDR1 KGHSH and CDR2 LQKENI. V was clipped by 3 bases and J by 3 bases; unmatched bases: 8. The CDR3 totals 17 residues. The CDR3 coding sequence is TGTGCCAGCTCACCGGAGACAGGGGGCATACGTGGAAACACCATATATTTT. Encoded protein: CASSPETGGIRGNTIYF.

This clone was counted once. V gene TRBV7-6 combines with J gene TRBJ2-3; D gene ambiguous. V was shortened by 5 bases and J by 2 bases, with 17 bases between the two germline ends. The CDR3 is 16 amino acids. CDR1 and CDR2 (germline): SGHVS, FNYEAQ. Written as DNA, the CDR3 is TGTGCCAGCAGCCTAGGAATTCTAGTGCTCACAGATACGCAGTATTTT. Its protein product is CASSLGILVLTDTQYF.

V usage is TRBV7-2 and J usage is TRBJ2-7, with a weak D call TRBD1 (6 bases). V dropped 4 bases and J dropped 5 bases, with 12 bases sitting between them. Germline V gene data show CDR1 as SGHTA and CDR2 as FQGNSA. The CDR3 is 13 amino acids. In DNA form, the CDR3 reads TGTGCCAGCAGCTGGGACATGTGGGACGAGCAGTACTTC. Its protein product is CASSWDMWDEQYF.

The rearrangement joins TRBV4-2 to TRBJ1-3; 10 bases fit TRBD1. Germline values: CDR1 LGHNA, CDR2 YNFKEQ. CDR3 length: 18 residues. V dropped 6 bases and J dropped 0; count of bases not matched to a gene: 11. CDR3 in DNA: TGTGCCAGCAGGACCGACAGGGGGCTACTCGACTCTGGAAACACCATATATTTT. Its protein product is CASRTDRGLLDSGNTIYF.

The CDR3 nucleotides are TGTGCCAGCAGTCCAGGCCCGGCCTACGAGCAGTACTTC. Residues: CASSPGPAYEQYF. The V and J genes are TRBV27 and TRBJ2-7; D unresolved. The ends were cut back, 5 bases at V and 2 bases at J, with 10 bases in the middle. The CDR3 has 13 residues. The germline V gene encodes CDR1 MNHEY and CDR2 SMNVEV (reference sequence).

The chain uses TRBV7-2 and TRBJ2-7; D uncertain. V was clipped by 0 bases and J by 4 bases, with 19 bases between them. The CDR3 runs 17 residues. Germline values: CDR1 SGHTA, CDR2 FQGNSA. The CDR3 sequence is CASSLAHGSINTYEQYF. As DNA, the CDR3 is TGTGCCAGCAGCTTAGCGCATGGCAGTATTAACACGTACGAGCAGTACTTC.